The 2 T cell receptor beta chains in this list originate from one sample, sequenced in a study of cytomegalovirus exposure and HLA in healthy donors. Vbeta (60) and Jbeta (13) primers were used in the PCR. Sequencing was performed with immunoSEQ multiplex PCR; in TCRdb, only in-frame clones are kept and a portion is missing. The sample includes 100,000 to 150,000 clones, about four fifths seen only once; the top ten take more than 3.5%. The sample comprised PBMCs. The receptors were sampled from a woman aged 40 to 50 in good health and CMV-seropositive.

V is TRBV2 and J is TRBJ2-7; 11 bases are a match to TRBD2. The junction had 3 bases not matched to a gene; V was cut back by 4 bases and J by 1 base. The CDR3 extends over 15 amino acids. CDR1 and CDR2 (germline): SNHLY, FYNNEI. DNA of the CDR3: TGTGCCAGCAGTGGGGGACTAGCGGTATCCTACGAGCAGTACTTC. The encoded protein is CASSGGLAVSYEQYF.

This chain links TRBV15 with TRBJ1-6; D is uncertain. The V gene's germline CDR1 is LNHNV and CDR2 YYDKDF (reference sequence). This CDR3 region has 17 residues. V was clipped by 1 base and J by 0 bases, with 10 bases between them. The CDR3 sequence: CATSRVSGSSYNSPLHF. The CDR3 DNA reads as TGTGCCACCAGCAGAGTATCAGGCAGCTCCTATAATTCACCCCTCCACTTT. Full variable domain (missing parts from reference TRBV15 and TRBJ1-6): DAMVIQNPRYQVTQFGKPVTLSCSQTLNHNVMYWYQQKSSQAPKLLFHYYDKDFNNEADTPDNFQSRRPNTSFCFLDIRSPGLGDTAMYLCATSRVSGSSYNSPLHFGNGTRLTVT.